This note documents a single T cell receptor (beta chain) sequence. Its antigen is unidentified. This sample is drawn from a study of response to subunit inactivated influenza vaccine. This CDR3 region has 14 residues. In germline, CDR1 is ENHRY, CDR2 SYGVKD. V was pared by 2 bases and J by 5 bases, with 11 bases between. In TCRdb, the RT-PCR reads were re-called with MiXCR into one record per CDR3 protein. This sample yields 500,000 to 600,000 distinct CDR3 sequences, of which around 8% are seen a single time; roughly 13% belongs to the top ten. The study's findings and limits: Researchers suggested that each seasonal influenza vaccination recruits few new T cells.

The clonotype was recovered from a man aged 50 to 69 who received an inactivated influenza vaccine. This chain links TRBV10-3 with TRBJ2-3; unclear D gene. The sample consisted of PBMCs from blood, taken around 25 months after vaccination. The CDR3 loop reads CAISEGIPRDTQYF. The CDR3 bases are TGTGCCATCAGTGAGGGAATTCCTCGAGATACGCAGTATTTT.